This T cell receptor beta chain is from a study of CD8 T cells in Susac syndrome (dated by TCRdb to about 2019). Notes on the research overall: Among the Susac syndrome patients who were sequenced, clinically active disease was present in 5 or 6 and clinical remission was observed in fewer than ten. At blood withdrawal, Susac syndrome patients were either therapy-naive, taking corticosteroids (in some cases with IVIg as well), or taking IVIg alone. The study used repertoire sequencing to test whether antigen drove CD8+ T cell activation and differentiation in Susac syndrome. Overall study results and their limits: The study acknowledged that relatively few individuals were included in the TCR sequencing and HLA analysis. The CD4+ T cell repertoire of patients with Susac syndrome showed no detectable clonal expansion.

High-throughput TCR beta sequencing profiled peripheral blood CD8+ and CD4+ T cells from healthy donors, Susac syndrome patients and multiple sclerosis patients. Recently defined diagnostic criteria for definite or probable disease were met by the Susac syndrome patients. CD8+ TEMRA cells were enriched by FACS, while bulk CD8+ and CD4+ T cells were purified by magnetic negative isolation. Blood was drawn into EDTA tubes, processed within 24 hours, and PBMCs were isolated by density gradient centrifugation. PBMCs intended for TCR sequencing were frozen in liquid nitrogen and were later thawed in a 37 degrees C water bath. The sorted or isolated CD4+, CD8+ and CD8+ TEMRA cells reached a purity of at least 90%. RNA was extracted using the RNeasy kit, and about 0.5 to 1 ug of the RNA was reverse transcribed with random hexamers. The immunoSEQ multiplex PCR assay, which covers 54 Vbeta and 13 Jbeta segments, was used to amplify TCR beta CDR3 regions. To correct PCR amplification bias, a synthetic template baseline was used for both primer optimization and computational correction. Processing in the source paper ran as follows. Only productive sequences were kept, with reads annotated to V, D and J genes according to IMGT and analyzed in immunoSEQ Analyzer. Clonality was computed as one minus Shannon entropy normalized by log2 of the number of productive unique sequences. Public and private clones were assessed among the 100 most prevalent clones of each patient and control. Susac-specific clones were defined as absent from healthy and MS cohorts, roughly 1,100 published viral clones and other ImmuneACCESS disease sequences. TCRdb itself trimmed the public reads at Q25 with fastp, ran MiXCR and retained productive beta chains. Rows matching on CDR3 protein sequence are summarized as one entry with the most common DNA and genes. None of the V and J calls come from the authors' own analysis; TCRdb made them. A total of 140,000 or so distinct CDR3 sequences appear in this sample, approximately 94% of them only once. Over 0.065% of the sample belongs to the ten largest clones.

This clonotype appeared a single time. Its antigen has not been determined. There are no base qualities to consult, and no much larger clone falls within one base. A single read is weak support. Material for sequencing was CD4+ T cells from PBMCs. This clonotype originated in a human donor with Susac syndrome.

The CDR3 corresponds to CSASDRTGGTEAFF. The bases read TGCAGTGCTAGTGACCGGACAGGGGGAACTGAAGCTTTCTTT. Here the chain combines TRBV20-1 and TRBJ1-1; TRBD1 agrees with 10 junctional bases. From the cysteine through the phenylalanine, the CDR3 covers 14 amino acids. The kept DNA is CDR3 alone, 42 bases in frame from the first base. CDR1 and CDR2, looked up from the germline V gene (reference sequence), are DFQATT and SNEGSKA. Trimming takes 3 bases off V and 5 bases off J; junction bases not matched to a gene: 6.